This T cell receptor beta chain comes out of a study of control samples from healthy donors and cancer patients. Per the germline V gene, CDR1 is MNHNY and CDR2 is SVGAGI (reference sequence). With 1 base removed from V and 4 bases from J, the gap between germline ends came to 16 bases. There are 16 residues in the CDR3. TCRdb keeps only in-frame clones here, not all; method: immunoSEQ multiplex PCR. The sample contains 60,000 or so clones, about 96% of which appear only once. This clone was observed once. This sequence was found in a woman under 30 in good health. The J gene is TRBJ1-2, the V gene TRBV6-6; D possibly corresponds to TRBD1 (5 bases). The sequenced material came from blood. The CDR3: CASSYYPTAGTYGYTF. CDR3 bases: TGTGCCAGCAGTTACTACCCCACGGCAGGGACCTATGGCTACACCTTC.